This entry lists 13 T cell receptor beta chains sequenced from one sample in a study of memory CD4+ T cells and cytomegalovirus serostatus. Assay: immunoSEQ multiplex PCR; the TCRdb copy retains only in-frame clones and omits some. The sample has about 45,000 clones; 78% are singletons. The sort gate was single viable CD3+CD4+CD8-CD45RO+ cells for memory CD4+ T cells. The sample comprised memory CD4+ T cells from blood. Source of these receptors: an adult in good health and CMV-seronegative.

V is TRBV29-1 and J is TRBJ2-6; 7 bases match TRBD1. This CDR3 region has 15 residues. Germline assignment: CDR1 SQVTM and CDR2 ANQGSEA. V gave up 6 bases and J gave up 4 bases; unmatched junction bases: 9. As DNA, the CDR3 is TGCAGCGTAGGAAACAGGGGTGCCGGGGCCAACGTCCTGACTTTC. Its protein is CSVGNRGAGANVLTF.

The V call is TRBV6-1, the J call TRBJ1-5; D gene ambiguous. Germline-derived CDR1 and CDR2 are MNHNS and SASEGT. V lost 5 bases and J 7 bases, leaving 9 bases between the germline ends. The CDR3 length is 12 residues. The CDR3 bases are TGTGCCAGCAGTCAGAATGACCAGCCCCAGCATTTT. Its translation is CASSQNDQPQHF.

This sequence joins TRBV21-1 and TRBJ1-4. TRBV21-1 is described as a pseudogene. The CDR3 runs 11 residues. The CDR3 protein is CASSKNEKLFF. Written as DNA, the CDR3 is TGTGCCAGCAGCAAGAATGAAAAACTGTTTTTT.

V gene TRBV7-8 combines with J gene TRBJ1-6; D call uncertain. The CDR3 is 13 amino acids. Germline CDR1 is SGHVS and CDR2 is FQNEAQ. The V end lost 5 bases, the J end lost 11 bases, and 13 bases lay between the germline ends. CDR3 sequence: CASSLSGRAPLHF. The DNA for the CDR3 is TGTGCCAGCAGCCTATCGGGCCGGGCACCCCTCCACTTT.

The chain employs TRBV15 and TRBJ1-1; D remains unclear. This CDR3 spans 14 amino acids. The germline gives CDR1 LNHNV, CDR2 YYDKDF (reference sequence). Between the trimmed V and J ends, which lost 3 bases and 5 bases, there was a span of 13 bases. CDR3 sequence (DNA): TGTGCCACCAGCAGGGGTACCCAACGTACTGAAGCTTTCTTT. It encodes CATSRGTQRTEAFF.

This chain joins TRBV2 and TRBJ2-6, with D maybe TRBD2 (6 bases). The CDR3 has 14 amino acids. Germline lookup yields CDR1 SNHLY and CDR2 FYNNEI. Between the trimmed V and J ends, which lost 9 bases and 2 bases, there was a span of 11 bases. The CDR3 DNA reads TGTGCCAGACGAACGGGGGCTGGGGCCAACGTCCTGACTTTC. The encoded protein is CARRTGAGANVLTF. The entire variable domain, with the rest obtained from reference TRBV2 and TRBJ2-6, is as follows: EPEVTQTPSHQVTQMGQEVILRCVPISNHLYFYWYRQILGQKVEFLVSFYNNEISEKSEIFDDQFSVERPDGSNFTLKIRSTKLEDSAMYFCARRTGAGANVLTFGAGSRLTVL.

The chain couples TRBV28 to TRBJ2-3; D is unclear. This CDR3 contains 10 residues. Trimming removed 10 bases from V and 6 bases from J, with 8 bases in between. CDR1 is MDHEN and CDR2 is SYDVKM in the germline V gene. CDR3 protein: CAIGEDTQYF. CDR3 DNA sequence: TGTGCCATCGGCGAGGATACGCAGTATTTT.

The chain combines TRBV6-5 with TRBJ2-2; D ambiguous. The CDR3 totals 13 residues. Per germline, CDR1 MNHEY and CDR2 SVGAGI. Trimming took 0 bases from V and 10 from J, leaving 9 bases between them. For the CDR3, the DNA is TGTGCCAGCAGTTACTCGAACGGCGAGGAGCTGTTTTTT. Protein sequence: CASSYSNGEELFF.

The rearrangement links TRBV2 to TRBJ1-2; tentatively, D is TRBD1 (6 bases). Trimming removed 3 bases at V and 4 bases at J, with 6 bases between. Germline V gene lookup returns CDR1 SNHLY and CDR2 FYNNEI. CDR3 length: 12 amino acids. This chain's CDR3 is CASSDRGYGYTF. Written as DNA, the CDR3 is TGTGCCAGCAGTGACAGGGGCTATGGCTACACCTTC. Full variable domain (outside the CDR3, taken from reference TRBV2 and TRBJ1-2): EPEVTQTPSHQVTQMGQEVILRCVPISNHLYFYWYRQILGQKVEFLVSFYNNEISEKSEIFDDQFSVERPDGSNFTLKIRSTKLEDSAMYFCASSDRGYGYTFGSGTRLTVV.

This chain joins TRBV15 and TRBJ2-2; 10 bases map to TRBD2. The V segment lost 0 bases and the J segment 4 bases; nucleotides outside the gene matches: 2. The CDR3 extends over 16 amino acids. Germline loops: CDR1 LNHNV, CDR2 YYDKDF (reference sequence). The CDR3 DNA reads TGTGCCACCAGCAGAGAAGTAGCGGGGGGCACCGGGGAGCTGTTTTTT. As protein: CATSREVAGGTGELFF.

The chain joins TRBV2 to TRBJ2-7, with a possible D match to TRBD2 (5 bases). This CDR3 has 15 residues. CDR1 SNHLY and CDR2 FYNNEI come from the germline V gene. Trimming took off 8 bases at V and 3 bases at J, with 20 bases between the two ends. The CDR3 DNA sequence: TGTGCCAGCCTGGCGGTGGCGGGCACGAACTACGAGCAGTACTTC. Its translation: CASLAVAGTNYEQYF.

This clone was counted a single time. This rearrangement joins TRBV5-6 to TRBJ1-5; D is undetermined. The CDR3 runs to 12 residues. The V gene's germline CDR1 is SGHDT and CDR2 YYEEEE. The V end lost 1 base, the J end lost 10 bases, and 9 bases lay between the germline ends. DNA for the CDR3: TGTGCCAGCAGCTTGAATAAGGGACCCCAGCATTTT. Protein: CASSLNKGPQHF.

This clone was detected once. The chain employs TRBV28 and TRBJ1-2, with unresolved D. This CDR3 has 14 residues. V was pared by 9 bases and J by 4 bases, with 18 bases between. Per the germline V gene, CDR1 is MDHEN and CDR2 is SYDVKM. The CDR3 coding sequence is TGTGCCAGTTCCCTCCGGAGGGAGACCTATGGCTACACCTTC. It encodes CASSLRRETYGYTF.